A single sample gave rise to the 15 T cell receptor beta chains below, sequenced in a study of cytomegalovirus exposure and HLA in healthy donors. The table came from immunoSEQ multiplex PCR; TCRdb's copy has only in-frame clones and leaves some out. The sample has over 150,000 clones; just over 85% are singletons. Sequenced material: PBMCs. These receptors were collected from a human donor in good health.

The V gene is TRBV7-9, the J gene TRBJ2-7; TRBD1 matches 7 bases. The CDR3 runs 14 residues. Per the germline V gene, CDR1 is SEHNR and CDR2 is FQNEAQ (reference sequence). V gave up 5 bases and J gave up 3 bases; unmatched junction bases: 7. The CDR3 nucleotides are TGTGCCAGCAGCGCCGTAGGGGACAGCTACGAGCAGTACTTC. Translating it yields CASSAVGDSYEQYF.

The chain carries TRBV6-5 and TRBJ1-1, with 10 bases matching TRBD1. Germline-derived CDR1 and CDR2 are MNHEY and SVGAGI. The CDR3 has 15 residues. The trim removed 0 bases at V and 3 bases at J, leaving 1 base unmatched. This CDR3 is CASSYSDRGDTEAFF. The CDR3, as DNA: TGTGCCAGCAGTTACTCGGACAGGGGGGACACTGAAGCTTTCTTT.

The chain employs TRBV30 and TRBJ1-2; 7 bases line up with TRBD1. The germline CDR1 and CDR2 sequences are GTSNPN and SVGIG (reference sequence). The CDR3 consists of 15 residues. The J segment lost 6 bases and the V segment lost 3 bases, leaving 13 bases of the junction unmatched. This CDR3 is CAWSEGDSDFDGYTF. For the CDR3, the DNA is TGTGCCTGGAGCGAAGGGGACAGTGATTTTGATGGCTACACCTTC.

CDR3 DNA: TGCAGCGTCGCAATGCTAGCGACAGATACGCAGTATTTT. Translating gives CSVAMLATDTQYF. J is TRBJ2-3 and V is TRBV29-1; possible D gene TRBD2, 6 bases. V shed 6 bases and J shed 3 bases, with 13 bases lying between them. CDR3 length equals 13 residues. Germline V gene data show CDR1 as SQVTM and CDR2 as ANQGSEA.

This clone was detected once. The CDR3 here is CASIERLYSGANVLTF. In DNA, the CDR3 is TGTGCCAGCATCGAGCGGCTGTACTCTGGGGCCAACGTCCTGACTTTC. This chain links TRBV2 with TRBJ2-6; D might be TRBD2 (5 bases). The V gene lost 7 bases and the J gene lost 0 bases, with 13 bases spanning the gap. There are 16 residues in the CDR3. Germline CDR1 is SNHLY and CDR2 is FYNNEI.

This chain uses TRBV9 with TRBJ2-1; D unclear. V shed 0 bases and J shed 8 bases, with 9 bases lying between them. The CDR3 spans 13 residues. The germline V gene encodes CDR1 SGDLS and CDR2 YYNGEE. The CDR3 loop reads CASSVDNFYEQFF. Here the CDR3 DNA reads TGTGCCAGCAGCGTAGATAACTTCTATGAGCAGTTCTTC.

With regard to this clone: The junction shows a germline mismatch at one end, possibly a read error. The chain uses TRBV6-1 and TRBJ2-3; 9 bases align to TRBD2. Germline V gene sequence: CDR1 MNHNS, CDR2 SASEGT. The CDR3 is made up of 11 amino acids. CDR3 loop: CASSEGGLALF. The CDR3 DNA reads TGTGCCAGCAGTGAAGGGGGACTAGCCCTTTTT.

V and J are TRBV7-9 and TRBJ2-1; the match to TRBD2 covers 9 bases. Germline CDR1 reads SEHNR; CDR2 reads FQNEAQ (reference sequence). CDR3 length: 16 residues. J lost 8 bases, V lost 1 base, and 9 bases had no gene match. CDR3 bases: TGTGCCAGCAGCTTAGTAGGTGAAGCGGGGGGAGATGAGCAGTTCTTC. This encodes CASSLVGEAGGDEQFF. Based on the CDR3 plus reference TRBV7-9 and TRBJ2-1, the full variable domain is DTGVSQNPRHKITKRGQNVTFRCDPISEHNRLYWYRQTLGQGPEFLTYFQNEAQLEKSRLLSDRFSAERPKGSFSTLEIQRTEQGDSAMYLCASSLVGEAGGDEQFFGPGTRLTVL.

The CDR3 region has the DNA TGCGCCAGCAGCTTGGCCCCCGGTGCTTTTATAGATACGCAGTATTTT. Protein: CASSLAPGAFIDTQYF. The chain combines TRBV5-1 with TRBJ2-3; D ambiguous. Germline assignment: CDR1 SGHRS and CDR2 YFSETQ. Trimming removed 0 bases from V and 5 bases from J, with 16 bases in between. The CDR3 has 16 residues. The full variable domain, with the rest looked up from reference TRBV5-1 and TRBJ2-3, is KAGVTQTPRYLIKTRGQQVTLSCSPISGHRSVSWYQQTPGQGLQFLFEYFSETQRNKGNFPGRFSGRQFSNSRSEMNVSTLELGDSALYLCASSLAPGAFIDTQYFGPGTRLTVL.

CDR3 nucleotide sequence: TGTGCCAGCAGCTTGGGGCGGAAGACAGATACGCAGTATTTT. It specifies CASSLGRKTDTQYF. The genes are TRBV13 and TRBJ2-3; TRBD1 is a possible D gene (5 bases). CDR3 length: 14 residues. Germline assignment: CDR1 PRHDT and CDR2 FYEKMQ (reference sequence). V was cut by 3 bases and J by 3 bases, with 10 bases left in between.

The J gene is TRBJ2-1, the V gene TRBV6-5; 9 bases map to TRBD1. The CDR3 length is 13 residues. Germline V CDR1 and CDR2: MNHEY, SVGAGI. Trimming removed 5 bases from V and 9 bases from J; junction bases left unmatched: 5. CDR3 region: CASSGNRGLEQFF. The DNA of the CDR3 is TGTGCCAGCAGTGGCAACAGGGGGCTTGAGCAGTTCTTC.

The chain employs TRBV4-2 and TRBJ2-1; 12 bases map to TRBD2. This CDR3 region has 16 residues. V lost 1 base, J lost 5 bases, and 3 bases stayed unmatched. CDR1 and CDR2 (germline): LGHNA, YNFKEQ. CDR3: CASSQASGRGNNEQFF. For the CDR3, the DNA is TGTGCCAGCAGCCAAGCTAGCGGGAGGGGGAACAATGAGCAGTTCTTC.

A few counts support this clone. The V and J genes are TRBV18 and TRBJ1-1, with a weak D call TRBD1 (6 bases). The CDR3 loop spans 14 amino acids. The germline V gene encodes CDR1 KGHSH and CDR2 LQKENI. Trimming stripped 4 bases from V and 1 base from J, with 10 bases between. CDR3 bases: TGTGCCAGCTCACAACACAGGGAGAACACTGAAGCTTTCTTT. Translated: CASSQHRENTEAFF.

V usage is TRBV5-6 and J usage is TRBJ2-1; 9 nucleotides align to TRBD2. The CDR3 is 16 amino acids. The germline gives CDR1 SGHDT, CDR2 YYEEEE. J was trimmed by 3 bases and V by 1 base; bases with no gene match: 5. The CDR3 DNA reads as TGTGCCAGCAGCTTGTACGAGCGGGGGGTCTACAATGAGCAGTTCTTC. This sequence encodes CASSLYERGVYNEQFF. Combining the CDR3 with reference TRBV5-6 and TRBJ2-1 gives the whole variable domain DAGVTQSPTHLIKTRGQQVTLRCSPKSGHDTVSWYQQALGQGPQFIFQYYEEEERQRGNFPDRFSGHQFPNYSSELNVNALLLGDSALYLCASSLYERGVYNEQFFGPGTRLTVL.

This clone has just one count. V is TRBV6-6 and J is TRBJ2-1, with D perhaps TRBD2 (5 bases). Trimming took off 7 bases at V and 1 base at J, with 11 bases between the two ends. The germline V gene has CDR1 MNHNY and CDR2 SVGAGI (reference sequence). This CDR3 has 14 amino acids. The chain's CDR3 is CASKSTGSYNEQFF. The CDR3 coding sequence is TGTGCCAGCAAATCTACGGGGTCCTACAATGAGCAGTTCTTC.